Below are 6 T cell receptor beta chains sequenced from a single sample in a study of OX40 agonist ivuxolimab in advanced cancers. The repertoire was sequenced with immunoSEQ multiplex PCR; TCRdb's copy has only in-frame clones and lacks some. The sample gives about 94,000 clones, around 87% of which show up once; over 0.3% is in the top ten. The specimen was CD4+ or CD8+ T cells sorted from blood, collected in a trial of the OX40 agonist ivuxolimab. Receptors were obtained from an adult with an advanced solid tumor such as melanoma, head and neck, liver or kidney cancer.

This clone was counted a single time. The V gene is TRBV7-2, the J gene TRBJ1-2; 9 bases fit TRBD1. Per the germline V gene, CDR1 is SGHTA and CDR2 is FQGNSA. J was trimmed by 5 bases and V by 4 bases; bases with no gene match: 8. The CDR3 extends over 15 amino acids. The CDR3 sequence: CASSSTGQGRYGYTF. The CDR3, as DNA: TGTGCCAGCAGCTCAACCGGACAGGGGCGGTATGGCTACACCTTC.

This clone was counted once. The DNA for the CDR3 is TGTGCCAGCTCTCTCAGACAGGCCTATAATGAAAAACTGTTTTTT. Encoded protein: CASSLRQAYNEKLFF. The V gene is TRBV18, the J gene TRBJ1-4; D possibly corresponds to TRBD1 (6 bases). Germline CDR1 KGHSH, CDR2 LQKENI. The CDR3 totals 15 residues. V lost 6 bases, J lost 4 bases, and 15 bases lay in between.

The V call is TRBV10-3, the J call TRBJ1-1, with unresolved D. CDR1 is ENHRY, CDR2 SYGVKD, per germline. This CDR3 contains 11 residues. Between the trimmed V and J ends, which lost 11 bases and 1 base, there was a span of 8 bases. DNA for the CDR3: TGTGCCGCAGGTCGGAACACTGAAGCTTTCTTT. Encoded protein: CAAGRNTEAFF.

The genes are TRBV2 and TRBJ2-1; D is uncertain. This CDR3 contains 15 residues. The V gene's germline CDR1 is SNHLY and CDR2 FYNNEI. With 10 bases removed from V and 0 bases from J, the gap between germline ends came to 16 bases. In DNA form, the CDR3 reads TGTGCCACCAAACGTCGGTCAGACTCCTACAATGAGCAGTTCTTC. Its protein is CATKRRSDSYNEQFF.

The V gene is TRBV5-1, the J gene TRBJ2-3, with D unresolved. The CDR3 is made up of 15 amino acids. The germline gives CDR1 SGHRS, CDR2 YFSETQ. V dropped 3 bases and J dropped 2 bases, with 13 bases sitting between them. CDR3 protein: CASSSTGSFTDTQYF. The CDR3 DNA is TGCGCCAGCAGCTCAACCGGGTCTTTCACAGATACGCAGTATTTT. The variable domain in full, with the rest retrieved from reference TRBV5-1 and TRBJ2-3, is KAGVTQTPRYLIKTRGQQVTLSCSPISGHRSVSWYQQTPGQGLQFLFEYFSETQRNKGNFPGRFSGRQFSNSRSEMNVSTLELGDSALYLCASSSTGSFTDTQYFGPGTRLTVL.

The V call is TRBV6-1, the J call TRBJ2-2, with TRBD1 as a possible D gene (8 bases). Germline loops: CDR1 MNHNS, CDR2 SASEGT. This CDR3 spans 17 amino acids. Trimming pared 4 bases from V and 5 bases from J, leaving 20 bases between. CDR3 region: CASSGGRGLGGTGELFF. The CDR3, as DNA: TGTGCCAGCAGTGGAGGCAGGGGGCTGGGGGGGACCGGGGAGCTGTTTTTT.